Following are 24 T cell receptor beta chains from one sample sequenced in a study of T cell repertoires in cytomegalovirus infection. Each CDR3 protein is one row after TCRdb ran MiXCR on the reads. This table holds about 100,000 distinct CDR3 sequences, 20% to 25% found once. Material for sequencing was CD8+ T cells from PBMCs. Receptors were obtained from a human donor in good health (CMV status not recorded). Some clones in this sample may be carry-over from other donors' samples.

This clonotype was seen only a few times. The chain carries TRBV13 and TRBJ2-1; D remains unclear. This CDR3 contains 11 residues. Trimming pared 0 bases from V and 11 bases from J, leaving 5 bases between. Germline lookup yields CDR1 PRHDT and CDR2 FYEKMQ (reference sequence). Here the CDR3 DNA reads TGTGCCAGCAGCTTAGGAAGACAGCAGTTCTTC. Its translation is CASSLGRQQFF.

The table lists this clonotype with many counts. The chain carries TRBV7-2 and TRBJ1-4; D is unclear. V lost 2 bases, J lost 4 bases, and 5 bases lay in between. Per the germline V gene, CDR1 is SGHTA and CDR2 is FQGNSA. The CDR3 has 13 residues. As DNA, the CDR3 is TGTGCCAGCAGCTTAAACAGTAATGAAAAACTGTTTTTT. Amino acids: CASSLNSNEKLFF.

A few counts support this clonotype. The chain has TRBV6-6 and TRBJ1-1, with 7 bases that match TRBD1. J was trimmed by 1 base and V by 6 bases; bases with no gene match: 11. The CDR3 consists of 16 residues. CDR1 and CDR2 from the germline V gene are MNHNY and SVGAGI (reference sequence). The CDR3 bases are TGTGCCAGCAGGACAGGGATCTTTTTCTCGAACACTGAAGCTTTCTTT. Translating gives CASRTGIFFSNTEAFF.

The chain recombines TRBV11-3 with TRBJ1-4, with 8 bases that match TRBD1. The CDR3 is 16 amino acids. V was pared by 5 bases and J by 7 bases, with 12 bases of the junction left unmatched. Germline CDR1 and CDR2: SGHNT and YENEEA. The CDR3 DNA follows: TGTGCCAGCAGCCTATATCCGGGACAGGTGCTTGAAAAACTGTTTTTT. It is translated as CASSLYPGQVLEKLFF.

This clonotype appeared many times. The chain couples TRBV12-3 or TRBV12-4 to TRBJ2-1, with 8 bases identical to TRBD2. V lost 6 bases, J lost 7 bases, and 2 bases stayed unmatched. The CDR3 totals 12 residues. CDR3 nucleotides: TGTGCCAGCAGGACTAGCGCGAATGAGCAGTTCTTC. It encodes CASRTSANEQFF.

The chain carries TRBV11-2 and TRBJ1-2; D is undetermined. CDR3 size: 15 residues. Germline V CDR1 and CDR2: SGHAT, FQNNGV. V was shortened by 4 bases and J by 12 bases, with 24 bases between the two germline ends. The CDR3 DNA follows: TGTGCCAGCAGCTCCCAAATTTGGAAGCCGGTCTCTAACACCTTC. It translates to CASSSQIWKPVSNTF.

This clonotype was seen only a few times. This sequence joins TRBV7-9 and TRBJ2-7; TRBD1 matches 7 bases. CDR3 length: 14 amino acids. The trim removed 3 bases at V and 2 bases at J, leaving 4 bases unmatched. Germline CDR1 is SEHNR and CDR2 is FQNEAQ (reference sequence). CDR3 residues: CASSFSGTAYEQYF. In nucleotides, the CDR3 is TGTGCCAGCAGCTTTAGTGGGACAGCCTACGAGCAGTACTTC.

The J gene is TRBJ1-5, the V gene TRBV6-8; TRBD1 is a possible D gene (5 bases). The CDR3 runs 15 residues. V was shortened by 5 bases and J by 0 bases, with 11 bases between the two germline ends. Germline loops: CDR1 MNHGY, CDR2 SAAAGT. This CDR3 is CASSRQSYSNQPQHF. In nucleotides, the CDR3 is TGTGCCAGCAGTCGACAGTCCTATAGCAATCAGCCCCAGCATTTT.

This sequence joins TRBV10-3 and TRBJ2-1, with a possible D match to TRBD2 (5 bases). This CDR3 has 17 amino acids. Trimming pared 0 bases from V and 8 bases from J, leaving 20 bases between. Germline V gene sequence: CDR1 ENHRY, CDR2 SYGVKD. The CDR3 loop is CAISESSLAALGDEQFF. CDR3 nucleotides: TGTGCCATCAGTGAGTCCAGCCTAGCCGCTTTAGGCGATGAGCAGTTCTTC.

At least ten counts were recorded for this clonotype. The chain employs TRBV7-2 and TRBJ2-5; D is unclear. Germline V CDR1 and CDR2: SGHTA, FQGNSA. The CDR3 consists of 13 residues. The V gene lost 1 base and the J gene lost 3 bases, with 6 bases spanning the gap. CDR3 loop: CASSLGTKETQYF. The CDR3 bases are TGTGCCAGCAGCTTAGGGACGAAAGAGACCCAGTACTTC.

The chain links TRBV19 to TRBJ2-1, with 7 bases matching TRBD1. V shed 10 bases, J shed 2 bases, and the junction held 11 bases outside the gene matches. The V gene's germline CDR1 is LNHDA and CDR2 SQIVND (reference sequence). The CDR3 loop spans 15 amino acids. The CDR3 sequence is CATAYRDSAYNEQFF. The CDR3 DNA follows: TGTGCCACCGCCTACCGGGACAGCGCCTACAATGAGCAGTTCTTC.

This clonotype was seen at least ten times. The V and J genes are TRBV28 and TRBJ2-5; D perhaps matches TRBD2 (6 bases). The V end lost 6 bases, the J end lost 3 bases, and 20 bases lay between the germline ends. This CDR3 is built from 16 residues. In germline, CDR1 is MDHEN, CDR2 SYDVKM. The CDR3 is CASRSIATWGEETQYF. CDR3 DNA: TGTGCCAGCAGGAGTATCGCTACGTGGGGGGAAGAGACCCAGTACTTC.

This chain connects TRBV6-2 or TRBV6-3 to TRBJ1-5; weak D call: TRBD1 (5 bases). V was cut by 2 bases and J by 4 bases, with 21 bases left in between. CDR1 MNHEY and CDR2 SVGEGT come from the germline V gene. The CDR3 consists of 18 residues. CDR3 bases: TGTGCCAGCAGTTACAATCCCGCGGACGGGGGGAAAAATCAGCCCCAGCATTTT. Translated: CASSYNPADGGKNQPQHF.

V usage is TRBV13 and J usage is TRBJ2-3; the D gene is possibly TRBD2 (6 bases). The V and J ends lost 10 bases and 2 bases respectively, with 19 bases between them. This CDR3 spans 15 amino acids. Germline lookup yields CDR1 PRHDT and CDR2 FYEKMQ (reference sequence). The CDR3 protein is CATIELAAHTDTQYF. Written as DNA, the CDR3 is TGTGCCACCATCGAATTAGCGGCTCACACAGATACGCAGTATTTT.

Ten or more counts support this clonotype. The CDR3, as DNA: TGTGCCAGCAGCCGATCTCCATTATCGGAGGGCACTGAAGCTTTCTTT. It specifies CASSRSPLSEGTEAFF. The chain uses TRBV6-5 and TRBJ1-1; D is unclear. CDR3 length: 16 amino acids. The germline gives CDR1 MNHEY, CDR2 SVGAGI. The V end was cut by 6 bases, the J end by 4 bases, with 21 bases between.

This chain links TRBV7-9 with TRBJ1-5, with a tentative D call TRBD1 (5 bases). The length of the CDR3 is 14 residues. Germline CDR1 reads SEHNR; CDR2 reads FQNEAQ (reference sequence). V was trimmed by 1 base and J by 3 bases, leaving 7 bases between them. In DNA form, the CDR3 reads TGTGCCAGCAGCTTAGAGGGGTTCAATCAGCCCCAGCATTTT. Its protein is CASSLEGFNQPQHF.

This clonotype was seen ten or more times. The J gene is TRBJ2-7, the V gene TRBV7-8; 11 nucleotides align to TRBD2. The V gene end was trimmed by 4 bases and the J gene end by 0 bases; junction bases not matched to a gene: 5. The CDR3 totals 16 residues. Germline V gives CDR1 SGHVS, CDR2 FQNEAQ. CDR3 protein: CASSSGLAGSSYEQYF. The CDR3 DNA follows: TGTGCCAGCAGCTCAGGACTAGCGGGTAGCTCCTACGAGCAGTACTTC.

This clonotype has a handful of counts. The DNA for the CDR3 is TGTGCCAGCAGTTACCAGGAAAATAGCAATCAGCCCCAGCATTTT. It codes for CASSYQENSNQPQHF. The chain employs TRBV6-2 or TRBV6-3 and TRBJ1-5, with D unclear. Germline CDR1 and CDR2: MNHEY and SVGEGT. This CDR3 has 15 amino acids. V dropped 2 bases and J dropped 0 bases, with 8 bases sitting between them.

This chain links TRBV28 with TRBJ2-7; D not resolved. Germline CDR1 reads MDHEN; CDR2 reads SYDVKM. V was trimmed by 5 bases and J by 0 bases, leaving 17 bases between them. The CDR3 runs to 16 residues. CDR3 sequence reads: CASSPSVGSSSYEQYF. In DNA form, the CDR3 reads TGTGCCAGCAGTCCCTCGGTGGGCAGCAGCTCCTACGAGCAGTACTTC.

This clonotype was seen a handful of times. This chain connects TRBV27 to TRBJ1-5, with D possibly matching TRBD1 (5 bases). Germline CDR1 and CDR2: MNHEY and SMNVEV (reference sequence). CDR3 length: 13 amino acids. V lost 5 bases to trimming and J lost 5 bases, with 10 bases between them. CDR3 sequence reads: CASSPGTYQPQHF. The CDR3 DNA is TGTGCCAGCAGTCCAGGGACTTATCAGCCCCAGCATTTT.

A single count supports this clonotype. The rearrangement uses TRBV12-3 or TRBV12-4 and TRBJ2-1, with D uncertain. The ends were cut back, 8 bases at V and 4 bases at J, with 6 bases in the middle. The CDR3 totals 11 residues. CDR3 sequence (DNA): TGTGCCAGCCGGAAGTACAATGAGCAGTTCTTC. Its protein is CASRKYNEQFF.

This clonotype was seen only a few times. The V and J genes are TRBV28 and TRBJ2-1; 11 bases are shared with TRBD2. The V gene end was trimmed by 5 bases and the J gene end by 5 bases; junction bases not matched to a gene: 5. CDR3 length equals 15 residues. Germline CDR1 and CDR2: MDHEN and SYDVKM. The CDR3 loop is CASSHLAGGNNEQFF. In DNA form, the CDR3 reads TGTGCCAGCAGTCACCTAGCGGGGGGCAACAATGAGCAGTTCTTC.

DNA of the CDR3: TGTGCCAGCACCCCTGGGGGGGGCGAAGCTTTCTTT. This encodes CASTPGGGEAFF. This sequence joins TRBV12-3 or TRBV12-4 and TRBJ1-1, with TRBD1 as a possible D gene (6 bases). The CDR3 sequence is 12 residues long. The ends were cut back, 7 bases at V and 8 bases at J, with 14 bases in the middle.

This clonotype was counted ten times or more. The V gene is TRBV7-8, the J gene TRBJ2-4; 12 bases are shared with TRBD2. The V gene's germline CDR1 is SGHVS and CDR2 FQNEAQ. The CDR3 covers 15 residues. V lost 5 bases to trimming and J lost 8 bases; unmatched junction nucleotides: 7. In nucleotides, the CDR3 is TGTGCCAGCAGCCCTAGCGGGGGGGATCGTGACATTCAGTACTTC. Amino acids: CASSPSGGDRDIQYF.